The rows below give T cell receptor beta chains drawn from one sample of a study of blood T cell repertoires in COVID-19. Measured with immunoSEQ multiplex PCR; TCRdb has only the in-frame clones, and not every one. The sample includes a few hundred thousand clones, 84% of them seen just once. The sample comprised peripheral blood. These receptors were collected from a woman in her 40s who had recovered from COVID-19. Both conserved end residues are trimmed from each CDR3.

v_call: TRBV5-1
cdr3_aa: ASSTQEGTRRYEQY

v_call: TRBV6-6
cdr3_aa: ASSFRTGSVNEQF

v_call: TRBV11-2
cdr3_aa: ASSDTREGSLGYT

v_call: TRBV28
cdr3_aa: ASLSRLGTSSNQPQH

v_call: TRBV5-4
cdr3_aa: ASSLIRGETQY

v_call: TRBV30
cdr3_aa: AWRPLWALTEAF

v_call: TRBV15
cdr3_aa: ATSLNTEAF

v_call: TRBV4-2
cdr3_aa: ASSQDYAGGTDTQY

v_call: TRBV5-4
cdr3_aa: ASSSGFYEQY

v_call: TRBV18
cdr3_aa: ASSPSPNTEAF

v_call: TRBV7-9
cdr3_aa: ASSLVQRAWYGYT

v_call: TRBV6-5
cdr3_aa: ASSFGTLQGQEKLF

v_call: TRBV7-2
cdr3_aa: ASSLRRFEQY

v_call: TRBV27
cdr3_aa: ASSLFGQGGEKLF

v_call: TRBV6-5
cdr3_aa: ASRRQANYNEQF

v_call: TRBV6-5
cdr3_aa: ASSSGQRGNQPQH

v_call: TRBV30
cdr3_aa: AWSVVSDSPLH

v_call: TRBV7-7
cdr3_aa: ASSLAGGEETQY